Sequencing of this T cell receptor (beta chain) was carried out in a study of T cell repertoires in cytomegalovirus infection. A remark on this clonotype: Its antigen is undetermined.

Notes on the study in general: Ex vivo responses were dominated by HLA-C-restricted CMV-specific TCR beta clonotypes.

Using its own MiXCR run on the reads, TCRdb lists one record per CDR3 protein. The table records around 800,000 distinct CDR3 sequences, about 31% of them present only once. The clonotype comes from a human donor in good health (CMV status not recorded). Some clones in this sample may be carry-over from other donors' samples. Sequencing was performed on cultured CD8+ T cells from PBMCs, taken from culture after CMV antigen stimulation.

This chain's CDR3 is CASSNVQGQGWLNEAFF. The CDR3 nucleotides are TGTGCCAGCAGCAACGTTCAAGGACAGGGGTGGCTTAATGAAGCTTTCTTT. V usage is TRBV6-1 and J usage is TRBJ1-1, with 9 bases identical to TRBD1. Trimming cost V 6 bases and J 7 bases; bases outside gene matches: 18. The CDR3 covers 17 residues. The V gene's germline CDR1 is MNHNS and CDR2 SASEGT.